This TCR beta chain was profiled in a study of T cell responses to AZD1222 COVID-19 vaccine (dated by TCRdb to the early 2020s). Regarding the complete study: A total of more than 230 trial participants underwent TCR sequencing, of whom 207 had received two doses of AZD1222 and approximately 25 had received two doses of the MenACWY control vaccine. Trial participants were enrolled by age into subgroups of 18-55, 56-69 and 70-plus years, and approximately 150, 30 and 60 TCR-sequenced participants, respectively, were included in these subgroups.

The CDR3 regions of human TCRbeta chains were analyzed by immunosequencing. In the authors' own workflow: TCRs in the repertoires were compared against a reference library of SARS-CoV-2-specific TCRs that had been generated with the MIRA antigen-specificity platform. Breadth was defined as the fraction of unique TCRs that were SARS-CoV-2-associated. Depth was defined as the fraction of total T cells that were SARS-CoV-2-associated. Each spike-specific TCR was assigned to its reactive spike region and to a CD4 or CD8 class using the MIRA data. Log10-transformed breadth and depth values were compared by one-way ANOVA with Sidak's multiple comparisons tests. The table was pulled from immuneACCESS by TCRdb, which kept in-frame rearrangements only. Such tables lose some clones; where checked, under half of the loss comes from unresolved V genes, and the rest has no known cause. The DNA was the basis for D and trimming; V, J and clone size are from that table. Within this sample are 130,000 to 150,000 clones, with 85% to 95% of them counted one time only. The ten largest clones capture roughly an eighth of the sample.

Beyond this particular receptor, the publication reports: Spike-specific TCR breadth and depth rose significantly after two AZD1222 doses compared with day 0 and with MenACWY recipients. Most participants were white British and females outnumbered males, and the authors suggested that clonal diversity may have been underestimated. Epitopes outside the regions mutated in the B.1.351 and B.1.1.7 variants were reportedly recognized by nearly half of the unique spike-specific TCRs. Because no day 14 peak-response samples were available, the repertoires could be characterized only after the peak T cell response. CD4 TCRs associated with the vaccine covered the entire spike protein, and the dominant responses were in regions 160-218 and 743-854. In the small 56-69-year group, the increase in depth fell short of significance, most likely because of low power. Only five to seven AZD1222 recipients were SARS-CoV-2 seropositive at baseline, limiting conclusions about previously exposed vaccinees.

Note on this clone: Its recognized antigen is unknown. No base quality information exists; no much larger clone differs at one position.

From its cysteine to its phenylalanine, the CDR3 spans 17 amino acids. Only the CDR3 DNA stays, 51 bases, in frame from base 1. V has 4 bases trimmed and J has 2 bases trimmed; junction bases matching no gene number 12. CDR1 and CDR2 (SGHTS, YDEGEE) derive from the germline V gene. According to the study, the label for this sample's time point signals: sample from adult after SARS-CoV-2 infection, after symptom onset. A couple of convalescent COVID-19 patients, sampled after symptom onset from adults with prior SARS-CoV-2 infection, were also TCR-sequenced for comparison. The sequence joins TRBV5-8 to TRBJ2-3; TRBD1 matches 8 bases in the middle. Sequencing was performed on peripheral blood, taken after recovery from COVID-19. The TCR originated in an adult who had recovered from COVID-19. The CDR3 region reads CASSIRTGSRVTDTQYF. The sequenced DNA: TGTGCCAGCAGCATCCGGACAGGGTCTAGGGTCACAGATACGCAGTATTTT.